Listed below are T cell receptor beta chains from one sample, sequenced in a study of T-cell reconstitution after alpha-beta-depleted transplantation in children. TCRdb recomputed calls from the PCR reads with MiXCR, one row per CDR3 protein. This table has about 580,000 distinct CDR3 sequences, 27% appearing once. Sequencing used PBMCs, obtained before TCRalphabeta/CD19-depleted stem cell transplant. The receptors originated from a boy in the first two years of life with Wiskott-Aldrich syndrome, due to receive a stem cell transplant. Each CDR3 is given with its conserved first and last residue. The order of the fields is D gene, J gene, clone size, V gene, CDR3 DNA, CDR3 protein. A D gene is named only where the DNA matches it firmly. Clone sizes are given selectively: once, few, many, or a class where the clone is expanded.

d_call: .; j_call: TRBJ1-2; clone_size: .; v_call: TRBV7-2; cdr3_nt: TGTGCCAGCAGCTTAGGATCGGATCCATATGGCTACACCTTC; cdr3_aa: CASSLGSDPYGYTF
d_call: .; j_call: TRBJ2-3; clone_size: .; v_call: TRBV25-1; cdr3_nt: TGTGCCAGCAGCCTAAGTCGCCCAGGTAACACAGATACGCAGTATTTT; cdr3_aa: CASSLSRPGNTDTQYF
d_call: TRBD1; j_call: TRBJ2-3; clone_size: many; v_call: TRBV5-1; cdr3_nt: TGCGCCAGCAGCTTGGCCGGGCAGGGGGCAGATACGCAGTATTTT; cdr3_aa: CASSLAGQGADTQYF
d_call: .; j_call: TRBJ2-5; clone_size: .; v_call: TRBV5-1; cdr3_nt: TGCGCCAGCAGCTTGGTCACCACACAAGAGACCCAGTACTTC; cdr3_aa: CASSLVTTQETQYF
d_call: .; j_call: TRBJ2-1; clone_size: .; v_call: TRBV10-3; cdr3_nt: TGTGCCATCAGTGAACTCCGGAGATCCGTTAATGAGCAGTTCTTC; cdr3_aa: CAISELRRSVNEQFF
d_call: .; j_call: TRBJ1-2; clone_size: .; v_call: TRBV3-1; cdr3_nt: TGTGCCAGCAGCCAAAAAGTCGGGTTTGGCTACACCTTC; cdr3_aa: CASSQKVGFGYTF
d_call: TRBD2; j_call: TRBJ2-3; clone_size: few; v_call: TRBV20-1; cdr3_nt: TGCAGTGCTAGAGATAGCGGGACGTACGCAGATACGCAGTATTTT; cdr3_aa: CSARDSGTYADTQYF
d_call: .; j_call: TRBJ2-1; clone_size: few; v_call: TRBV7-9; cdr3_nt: TGTGCCAGCAGCTTACGGAACACCTACAATGAGCAGTTCTTC; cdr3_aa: CASSLRNTYNEQFF
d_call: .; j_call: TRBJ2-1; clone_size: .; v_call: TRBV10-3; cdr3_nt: TGTGCCATCAGTGAGTTAAGGCAGAAGTCCTACAATGAGCAGTTCTTC; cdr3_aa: CAISELRQKSYNEQFF
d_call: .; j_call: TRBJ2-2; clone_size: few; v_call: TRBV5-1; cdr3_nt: TGCGCCAGCAGCTTGGTGGGTGGAGACACCGGGGAGCTGTTTTTT; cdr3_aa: CASSLVGGDTGELFF
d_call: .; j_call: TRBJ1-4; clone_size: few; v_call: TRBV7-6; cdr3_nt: TGTGCCAGCAGCTCTCAACGGGCAACTAATGAAAAACTGTTTTTT; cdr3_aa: CASSSQRATNEKLFF
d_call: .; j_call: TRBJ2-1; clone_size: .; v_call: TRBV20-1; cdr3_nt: TGCAGTGCTAGAGTAAGGTGGAACCGGGGACATGAGCAGTTCTTC; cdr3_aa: CSARVRWNRGHEQFF
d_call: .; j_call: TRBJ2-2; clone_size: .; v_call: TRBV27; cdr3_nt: TGTGCCAGCAGTCATCCCACCGGGGAGCTGTTTTTT; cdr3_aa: CASSHPTGELFF
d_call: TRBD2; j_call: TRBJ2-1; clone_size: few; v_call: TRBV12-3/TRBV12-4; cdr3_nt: TGTGCCAGCAGTCCTATGACTAGCGGGAGGGGTGAGCAGTTCTTC; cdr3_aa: CASSPMTSGRGEQFF
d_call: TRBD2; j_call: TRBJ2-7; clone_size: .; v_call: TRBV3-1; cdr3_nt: TGTGCCAGCAGCCAAGGCCTAGCGGGAGTAGGCTACGAGCAGTACTTC; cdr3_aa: CASSQGLAGVGYEQYF
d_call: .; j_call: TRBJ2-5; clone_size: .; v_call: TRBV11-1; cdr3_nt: TGTGCCAGCAGCTTAACCAAAGAGACCCAGTACTTC; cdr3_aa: CASSLTKETQYF
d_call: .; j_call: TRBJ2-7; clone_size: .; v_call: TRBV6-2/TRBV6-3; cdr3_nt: TGTGCCAGCAGTTCCTTCTGGGGGGCCCCCCCCTGCGAGCAGTACTTC; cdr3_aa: CASSSFWGAPPCEQYF
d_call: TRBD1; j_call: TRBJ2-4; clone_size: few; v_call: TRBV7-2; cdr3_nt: TGTGCCAGCAGCCGGGACGGACAGGGGGACATTCAGTACTTC; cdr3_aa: CASSRDGQGDIQYF
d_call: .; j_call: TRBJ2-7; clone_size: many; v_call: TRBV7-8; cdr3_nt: TGTGCCAGCAGCTTAGGCGTGGGAGAGGGATACGAGCAGTACTTC; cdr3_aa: CASSLGVGEGYEQYF
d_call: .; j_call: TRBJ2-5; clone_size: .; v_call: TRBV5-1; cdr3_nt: TGCGCCAGCAGCATAAAACAGGGCCGAGGTAAAGAGACCCAGTACTTC; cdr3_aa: CASSIKQGRGKETQYF
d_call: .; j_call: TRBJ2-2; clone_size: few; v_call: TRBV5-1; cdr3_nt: TGCGCCAGCAGCTCAGTAATCTATCCCGGGGAGCTGTTTTTT; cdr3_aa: CASSSVIYPGELFF
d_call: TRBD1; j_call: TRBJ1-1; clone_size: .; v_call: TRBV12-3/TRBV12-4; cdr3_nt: TGTGCCAGCAGCTCTGCAGGGGGTGAAGCTTTCTTT; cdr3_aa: CASSSAGGEAFF
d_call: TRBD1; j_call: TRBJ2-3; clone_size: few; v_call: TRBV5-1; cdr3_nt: TGCGCCAGCAGTAAGGACAGGGGGCGGTTTGGTAGCACAGATACGCAGTATTTT; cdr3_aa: CASSKDRGRFGSTDTQYF
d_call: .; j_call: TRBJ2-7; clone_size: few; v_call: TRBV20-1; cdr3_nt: TGCAGTGCTATTGGGGGGGCTACTAGGTACGAGCAGTACTTC; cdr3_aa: CSAIGGATRYEQYF
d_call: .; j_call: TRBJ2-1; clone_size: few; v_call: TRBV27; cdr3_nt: TGTGCCAGCAGTTACCCGGGCAATGAGCAGTTCTTC; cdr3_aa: CASSYPGNEQFF
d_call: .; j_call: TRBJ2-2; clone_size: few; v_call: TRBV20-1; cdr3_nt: TGCAGTGCCAAGGCAGGGGTCCTCACCGGGGAGCTGTTTTTT; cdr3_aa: CSAKAGVLTGELFF
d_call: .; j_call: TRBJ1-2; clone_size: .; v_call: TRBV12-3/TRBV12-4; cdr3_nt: TGTGCCAGCAGTTTCGGGGGGATGGGCTACACCTTC; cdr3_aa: CASSFGGMGYTF
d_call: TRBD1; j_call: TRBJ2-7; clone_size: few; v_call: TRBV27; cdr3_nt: TGTGCCAGCAGTGTAGGACAGGGCTACGAGCAGTACTTC; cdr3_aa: CASSVGQGYEQYF
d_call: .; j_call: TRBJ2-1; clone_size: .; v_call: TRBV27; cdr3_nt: TGTGCCAGCAGTTCCCTATCCTGGCTAGCGGAGAGAGGGGGCTTC; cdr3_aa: CASSSLSWLAERGGF
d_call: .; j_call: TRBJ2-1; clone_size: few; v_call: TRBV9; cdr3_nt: TGTGCCAGCAGCGTAGGTATTGAGCAGTTCTTC; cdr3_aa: CASSVGIEQFF
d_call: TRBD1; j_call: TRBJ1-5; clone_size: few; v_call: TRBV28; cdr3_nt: TGTGCCAGCAGTTTAAGGGGGCAGGTTCAGCCCCAGCATTTT; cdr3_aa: CASSLRGQVQPQHF
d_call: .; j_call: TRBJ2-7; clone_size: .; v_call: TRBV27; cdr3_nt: TGTGCCAGCAGTTTAATGGGCGACGAGCAGTACTTC; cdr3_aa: CASSLMGDEQYF
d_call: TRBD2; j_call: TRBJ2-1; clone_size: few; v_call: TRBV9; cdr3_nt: TGTGCCAGCAGCCTCCTTACTAGCGGGATCGGTAATGAGCAGTTCTTC; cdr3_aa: CASSLLTSGIGNEQFF
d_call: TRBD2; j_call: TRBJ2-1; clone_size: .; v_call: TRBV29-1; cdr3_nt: TGCAGCGTTGCAGGACTAGTAAAGGGGACGACAAATGAGCAGTTCTTC; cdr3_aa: CSVAGLVKGTTNEQFF
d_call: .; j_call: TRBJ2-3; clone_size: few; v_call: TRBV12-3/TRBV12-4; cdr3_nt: TGTGCCAGCAGTTTAAGGGCAACGACAGATACGCAGTATTTT; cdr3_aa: CASSLRATTDTQYF
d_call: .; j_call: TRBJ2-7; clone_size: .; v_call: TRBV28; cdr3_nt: TGTGCCAGCAGTCCCCTTTACTACGAGCAGTACTTC; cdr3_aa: CASSPLYYEQYF
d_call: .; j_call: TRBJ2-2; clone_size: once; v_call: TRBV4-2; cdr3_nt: TGTGCCGGCAGCCAAGATATAACAGCCGGGGAGCTGTTTTTT; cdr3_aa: CAGSQDITAGELFF